Following are 12 T cell receptor beta chains from one sample sequenced in a study of cytomegalovirus exposure and HLA in healthy donors (dated by TCRdb to 2017 to 2019). Library creation used the immunoSEQ multiplex PCR assay. A mixture of 60 forward primers for TCR Vbeta segments and 13 reverse primers for TCR Jbeta segments was used in the multiplex PCR. In TCRdb, the immuneACCESS table is reduced to in-frame sequences with V and J assigned. These tables do not hold every clone; where another copy was compared, an unresolved V gene accounts for under half, and the others remain unexplained. In this sample the table shows around 140,000 clones, less than 85% of which occur a single time. The biggest ten clones account for 1.5% to 2% of the sample. Sequenced input: PBMCs. These receptors came from a man in his forties in good health and CMV-seronegative.

The chain couples TRBV4-1 to TRBJ1-2; D is perhaps TRBD1 (5 bases). CDR3 length equals 15 residues. V lost 2 bases to trimming and J lost 3 bases, with 13 bases between them. Germline V gives CDR1 MGHRA, CDR2 YSYEKL. The CDR3 DNA sequence: TGCGCCAGCAGCCAACATGGGGCCAGGGACTATGGCTACACCTTC. This codes for CASSQHGARDYGYTF.

The rearrangement uses TRBV28 and TRBJ2-3, with D possibly TRBD2 on 5 matching bases. V was cut by 5 bases and J by 5 bases, with 20 bases left in between. Germline CDR1 reads MDHEN; CDR2 reads SYDVKM. CDR3 length: 16 amino acids. CDR3 residues: CASSGAGSSVRDTQYF. CDR3 coding DNA: TGTGCCAGCAGTGGCGCGGGTAGTTCGGTGCGAGATACGCAGTATTTT.

V gene TRBV19 combines with J gene TRBJ2-5; tentatively, D is TRBD1 (6 bases). The DNA matches TRBJ2-7 better at its end, which makes the J call doubtful. The CDR3 has 14 amino acids. Germline-derived CDR1 and CDR2 are LNHDA and SQIVND (reference sequence). The chain's CDR3 is CASSPSTGAYEQYF. CDR3 DNA sequence: TGTGCCAGTAGTCCGTCGACAGGAGCTTACGAGCAGTACTTC.

V is TRBV29-1 and J is TRBJ2-7, with 8 bases aligning to TRBD1. Trimming cost V 4 bases and J 1 base; bases outside gene matches: 3. Germline CDR1 is SQVTM and CDR2 is ANQGSEA. CDR3 length equals 13 residues. DNA for the CDR3: TGCAGCGTTGGGACAGGGCCATCCTACGAGCAGTACTTC. Protein sequence: CSVGTGPSYEQYF.

The rearrangement joins TRBV5-1 to TRBJ2-3; D is possibly TRBD2 (7 bases). Germline lookup yields CDR1 SGHRS and CDR2 YFSETQ. Trimming stripped 4 bases from V and 3 bases from J, with 15 bases between. The CDR3 consists of 15 residues. The CDR3 coding sequence is TGCGCCAGCAGCACGGAGGGGGGGCGGACAGATACGCAGTATTTT. Protein sequence: CASSTEGGRTDTQYF.

This clone has a handful of counts. The rearrangement joins TRBV2 to TRBJ1-4, with D possibly being TRBD1 (5 bases). Germline CDR1 is SNHLY and CDR2 is FYNNEI. The CDR3 is 15 residues long. The germline V and J ends were trimmed by 6 bases and 2 bases, with 13 bases remaining between them. CDR3 loop: CASRRRGSTNEKLFF. In nucleotides, the CDR3 is TGTGCCAGCAGAAGGCGGGGGTCGACTAATGAAAAACTGTTTTTT.

The chain employs TRBV18 and TRBJ2-7, with a tentative D call TRBD2 (6 bases). The CDR3 contains 14 residues. V lost 8 bases and J lost 2, with 16 bases in between. CDR1 and CDR2 from the germline V gene are KGHSH and LQKENI. The CDR3, as DNA: TGTGCCAGCCCGAGCGGGCCCTTCACCTACGAGCAGTACTTC. It codes for CASPSGPFTYEQYF.

The J gene is TRBJ1-1, the V gene TRBV18; D is possibly TRBD1 (6 bases). The germline gives CDR1 KGHSH, CDR2 LQKENI. V gave up 2 bases and J gave up 0 bases, with 16 bases separating them. The CDR3 has 17 residues. In nucleotides, the CDR3 is TGTGCCAGCTCACCAGGGCTTGGCAGGGACATGAACACTGAAGCTTTCTTT. This translates into CASSPGLGRDMNTEAFF.

The rearrangement links TRBV9 to TRBJ2-1; 8 positions agree with TRBD1. The CDR3 consists of 15 residues. The germline V gene encodes CDR1 SGDLS and CDR2 YYNGEE. J gave up 10 bases and V 4 bases, and 13 bases lay outside the gene matches. For the CDR3, the DNA is TGTGCCAGCAGCCCCGGGACAGGTCCCCGGGGAGAGCAGTTCTTC. It yields the protein CASSPGTGPRGEQFF. Variable domain in full (rest from reference TRBV9 and TRBJ2-1): DSGVTQTPKHLITATGQRVTLRCSPRSGDLSVYWYQQSLDQGLQFLIQYYNGEERAKGNILERFSAQQFPDLHSELNLSSLELGDSALYFCASSPGTGPRGEQFFGPGTRLTVL.

The rearrangement uses TRBV7-9 and TRBJ1-4; the match to TRBD1 covers 8 bases. This CDR3 has 16 amino acids. Germline V CDR1 and CDR2: SEHNR, FQNEAQ (reference sequence). J was trimmed by 0 bases and V by 5 bases; bases with no gene match: 5. Written as DNA, the CDR3 is TGTGCCAGCAGCGCGACGACAGGGGCAACTAATGAAAAACTGTTTTTT. Its protein product is CASSATTGATNEKLFF.

The rearrangement links TRBV6-1 to TRBJ1-1; 7 bases align to TRBD1. The germline CDR1 and CDR2 sequences are MNHNS and SASEGT. Germline trimming cut 1 base from V and 3 bases from J; bases unmatched to any gene: 5. The CDR3 contains 15 residues. CDR3 sequence: CASSEEGQTYTEAFF. CDR3 coding DNA: TGTGCCAGCAGTGAAGAGGGACAGACATACACTGAAGCTTTCTTT.

The gene calls are TRBV6-6 and TRBJ2-5; 8 bases line up with TRBD2. The length of the CDR3 is 15 residues. Trimming cost V 1 base and J 4 bases; bases outside gene matches: 5. Per germline, CDR1 MNHNY and CDR2 SVGAGI (reference sequence). The CDR3 DNA reads as TGTGCCAGCAGTTACTGGACTAGCTATGTAGAGACCCAGTACTTC. It codes for CASSYWTSYVETQYF.